The source of this T cell receptor beta chain is a study of blood T cell repertoires in COVID-19. At the level of the study: Acute and convalescent COVID-19 samples came from the United States, Italy and Spain.

Per the study methods: From reference gene primer amplification, estimates of nucleated cell counts were derived. The protocol was immunoSEQ multiplex PCR, while the TCRdb copy is restricted to in-frame clones and leaves out a portion. That table supplies the V and J calls and clone size; D and trimming were determined from the DNA. The table has 160,000 or so clones, around four fifths seen once. This clone was detected a few times. Participants came from about 24 US areas, aged roughly 18 to 100 years. Cohorts were assigned according to the clinical history that participants reported. Sequencing was done on a sample of PBMCs or T cells enriched from blood (not recorded which). This clonotype originated in a woman aged 45-65 years who had recovered from COVID-19.

CDR3 DNA: TGTGCCAGCACCCGGGGCTCCTACAATGAGCAGTTCTTC. This sequence encodes CASTRGSYNEQFF. This sequence joins TRBV7-2 and TRBJ2-1; possibly TRBD2 for D (5 bases). Germline V gene data show CDR1 as SGHTA and CDR2 as FQGNSA. Deletions cut 7 bases from V and 0 bases from J, with 7 bases between. The CDR3 is 13 residues long.